Included here is one TCR beta chain sequence, with context. The data stem from a study of Ad26.COV2.S vaccination and SARS-CoV-2 variants. Study details: Donor was one of the participants in the Ad26.COV2.S arm of the COV1001 trial.

The repertoire was sequenced with immunoSEQ multiplex PCR; TCRdb's copy has only in-frame clones and lacks some. The sample yields over 250,000 clones, approximately 87% seen once. Treatment described: 19 received Ad26.COV2.S at low or high dose, single or two shots; about 5 received placebo; per-sample allocation not given. After the first vaccine or placebo injection, samples were drawn on day 63. Germline V gene lookup returns CDR1 ENHRY and CDR2 SYGVKD. This CDR3 comprises 14 residues. V dropped 5 bases and J dropped 2 bases, with 11 bases sitting between them. The chain employs TRBV10-3 and TRBJ2-3; no clear D. This specimen consisted of peripheral blood, obtained in a trial of Ad26.COV2.S vaccine versus placebo. This TCR came from a person between 18 and 65 years old who received the Ad26.COV2.S COVID-19 vaccine or a placebo. The CDR3 DNA sequence: TGTGCCATCAGTCCCACCACAGCCACAGATACGCAGTATTTT. This encodes CAISPTTATDTQYF.